Following are 26 T cell receptor beta chains from one sample sequenced in a study of blood T cell repertoires in COVID-19. The repertoire was sequenced with immunoSEQ multiplex PCR; TCRdb's copy has only in-frame clones and lacks some. The sample consists of approximately 300,000 clones, over 75% of them appearing once. Sequenced input: peripheral blood. These receptors all come from a woman between 50 and 59 years old with active or convalescent COVID-19.

This clone appeared a single time. V and J are TRBV27 and TRBJ1-1; D not certain. CDR3 length: 14 residues. Trimming removed 1 base from V and 3 bases from J, with 9 bases in between. Germline V gives CDR1 MNHEY, CDR2 SMNVEV (reference sequence). CDR3 sequence: CASSLLGGHTEAFF. CDR3 nucleotide sequence: TGTGCCAGCAGTTTATTGGGAGGGCACACTGAAGCTTTCTTT.

V usage is TRBV7-9 and J usage is TRBJ2-1; 7 bases are a match to TRBD1. The CDR3 contains 14 residues. The V gene's germline CDR1 is SEHNR and CDR2 FQNEAQ (reference sequence). V was pared by 6 bases and J by 4 bases, with 6 bases of the junction left unmatched. This chain's CDR3 is CASSGQARYNEQFF. In DNA, the CDR3 is TGTGCCAGCAGTGGACAGGCGCGGTACAATGAGCAGTTCTTC.

The chain is built from TRBV18 and TRBJ2-5; 7 bases map to TRBD1. The germline gives CDR1 KGHSH, CDR2 LQKENI. J was trimmed by 2 bases and V by 4 bases; bases with no gene match: 1. The CDR3 totals 13 residues. CDR3 loop: CASSRGQQETQYF. The CDR3 region has the DNA TGTGCCAGCTCACGGGGACAGCAAGAGACCCAGTACTTC.

This clone was recorded once. J is TRBJ1-2 and V is TRBV6-2 or TRBV6-3; 8 bases align to TRBD1. Germline CDR1 MNHEY, CDR2 SVGEGT. V was pared by 6 bases and J by 8 bases, with 5 bases of the junction left unmatched. This CDR3 is built from 12 residues. This CDR3 is CASSHRGSGYTF. CDR3 in DNA: TGTGCCAGCAGCCACAGGGGGTCCGGCTACACCTTC.

This clone was counted once. This chain joins TRBV7-9 and TRBJ1-6, with TRBD1 as a possible D gene (5 bases). Trimming took off 3 bases at V and 6 bases at J, with 12 bases between the two ends. Germline values: CDR1 SEHNR, CDR2 FQNEAQ (reference sequence). The CDR3 runs 15 residues. For the CDR3, the DNA is TGTGCCAGCAGCTTTTCTGGGGGGGGTAATTCACCCCTCCACTTT. It encodes CASSFSGGGNSPLHF.

This chain connects TRBV11-2 to TRBJ1-3; no reliable D call. The CDR3 is made up of 15 amino acids. Trimming cost V 0 bases and J 4 bases, with 10 bases left between them. CDR1 and CDR2 from the germline V gene are SGHAT and FQNNGV. CDR3 sequence (DNA): TGTGCCAGCAGCTTAGATCTCGAGAGGGGAAACACCATATATTTT. It codes for CASSLDLERGNTIYF.

The chain links TRBV7-2 to TRBJ1-2, with D perhaps TRBD1 (5 bases). The length of the CDR3 is 14 residues. Trimming cost V 5 bases and J 4 bases, with 14 bases left between them. Germline lookup yields CDR1 SGHTA and CDR2 FQGNSA. CDR3: CASSDDGGTYGYTF. CDR3 sequence (DNA): TGTGCCAGCAGCGACGATGGGGGGACCTATGGCTACACCTTC.

The chain recombines TRBV10-3 with TRBJ2-3, with D maybe TRBD2 (5 bases). The CDR3 has 18 amino acids. V was pared by 3 bases and J by 2 bases, with 21 bases between. The germline V gene has CDR1 ENHRY and CDR2 SYGVKD. The CDR3 region is CAISDWGDIVKDTDTQYF. In DNA, the CDR3 is TGTGCCATCAGTGATTGGGGAGATATAGTGAAGGACACAGATACGCAGTATTTT.

V usage is TRBV19 and J usage is TRBJ1-6; 9 bases fit TRBD1. V was clipped by 7 bases and J by 6 bases; unmatched bases: 4. The CDR3 runs 14 residues. Germline V lookup: CDR1 LNHDA, CDR2 SQIVND (reference sequence). The CDR3 sequence is CASKVGQGNSPLHF. The DNA for the CDR3 is TGTGCCAGTAAGGTGGGACAGGGTAATTCACCCCTCCACTTT.

The chain has TRBV6-5 and TRBJ2-2; D is unclear. The V gene lost 0 bases and the J gene lost 6 bases, with 5 bases spanning the gap. CDR3 size: 13 residues. Germline V lookup: CDR1 MNHEY, CDR2 SVGAGI. CDR3 in DNA: TGTGCCAGCAGTTACTCGACATCCGGGGAGCTGTTTTTT. Its protein is CASSYSTSGELFF.

This rearrangement joins TRBV6-5 to TRBJ1-2; weak D call: TRBD1 (6 bases). This CDR3 spans 13 amino acids. Germline lookup yields CDR1 MNHEY and CDR2 SVGAGI. Trimming took 5 bases from V and 8 from J, leaving 15 bases between them. The chain's CDR3 is CASSPRTVGGYTF. As DNA, the CDR3 is TGTGCCAGCAGTCCCCGGACAGTCGGCGGCTACACCTTC.

As to this clone: The same CDR3 can be traced to other DNA sequences in this sample. The chain joins TRBV24-1 to TRBJ2-2, with D tentatively TRBD2 (5 bases). Germline V gives CDR1 KGHDR, CDR2 SFDVKD. Trimming stripped 3 bases from V and 3 bases from J, with 7 bases between. The CDR3 is made up of 14 amino acids. For the CDR3, the DNA is TGTGCCACCAGTGATACGGGGTACACCGGGGAGCTGTTTTTT. Its protein is CATSDTGYTGELFF.

The chain carries TRBV30 and TRBJ1-5; TRBD1 matches 7 bases. CDR1 and CDR2 from the germline V gene are GTSNPN and SVGIG (reference sequence). V gave up 2 bases and J gave up 5 bases; unmatched junction bases: 6. The CDR3 covers 14 residues. As DNA, the CDR3 is TGTGCCTGGAGTCGAGGCAGGGGGGATCAGCCCCAGCATTTT. Protein product: CAWSRGRGDQPQHF.

V usage is TRBV10-3 and J usage is TRBJ1-2; D is ambiguous. CDR1 and CDR2 from the germline V gene are ENHRY and SYGVKD. The V end was cut by 0 bases, the J end by 4 bases, with 3 bases between. The CDR3 extends over 12 amino acids. The DNA of the CDR3 is TGTGCCATCAGTGAGTCCAGCTATGGCTACACCTTC. As protein: CAISESSYGYTF.

This clone turned up a few times. The chain has TRBV14 and TRBJ1-3; no reliable D call. This CDR3 has 11 residues. The V end lost 5 bases, the J end lost 4 bases, and 3 bases lay between the germline ends. Germline values: CDR1 SGHDN, CDR2 FVKESK. The CDR3 protein is CASSSGNTIYF. CDR3 sequence (DNA): TGTGCCAGCAGCAGCGGAAACACCATATATTTT.

This sequence joins TRBV30 and TRBJ1-1, with D unclear. Between the trimmed V and J ends, which lost 2 bases and 4 bases, there was a span of 14 bases. Germline assignment: CDR1 GTSNPN and CDR2 SVGIG (reference sequence). The CDR3 contains 14 residues. The CDR3 protein is CAWSSPPGGTEAFF. CDR3 coding DNA: TGTGCCTGGAGTTCTCCCCCAGGTGGCACTGAAGCTTTCTTT. The entire variable domain, with the rest obtained from reference TRBV30 and TRBJ1-1, is as follows: SQTIHQWPATLVQPVGSPLSLECTVEGTSNPNLYWYRQAAGRGLQLLFYSVGIGQISSEVPQNLSASRPQDRQFILSSKKLLLSDSGFYLCAWSSPPGGTEAFFGQGTRLTVV.

The V gene is TRBV9, the J gene TRBJ2-3; 10 bases map to TRBD1. The CDR3 totals 15 residues. Germline values: CDR1 SGDLS, CDR2 YYNGEE. After removal of 0 bases from V and 4 bases from J, the junction contained 2 bases not matched to a gene. CDR3 in amino acids: CASSVGTGGSDTQYF. The DNA for the CDR3 is TGTGCCAGCAGCGTAGGGACAGGGGGGTCAGATACGCAGTATTTT.

This sequence joins TRBV7-2 and TRBJ2-7; TRBD1 aligns across 8 bases. Unmatched junction bases numbered 6, after V lost 4 bases and J lost 1 base. This CDR3 contains 15 residues. In germline, CDR1 is SGHTA, CDR2 FQGNSA. The CDR3 loop reads CASSSAGTGSYEQYF. CDR3 coding DNA: TGTGCCAGCAGCTCTGCAGGGACAGGTTCCTACGAGCAGTACTTC.

This chain connects TRBV6-5 to TRBJ2-7; TRBD2 matches 11 bases. The CDR3 totals 15 residues. The trim removed 0 bases at V and 7 bases at J, leaving 5 bases unmatched. The germline CDR1 and CDR2 sequences are MNHEY and SVGAGI. DNA for the CDR3: TGTGCCAGCAGTTACTCGACTAGCGGGAAGGGAGAGCAGTACTTC. This codes for CASSYSTSGKGEQYF.

The sample holds a few counts of this clone. J is TRBJ2-4 and V is TRBV5-6, with 14 bases identical to TRBD2. The V and J ends lost 4 bases and 3 bases, in that order; junction bases with no gene match: 9. In germline, CDR1 is SGHDT, CDR2 YYEEEE. This CDR3 region has 18 residues. The CDR3 bases are TGTGCCAGCAGCCCTGGGACTAGCGGGGGTTGGGGCAAAAACATTCAGTACTTC. It yields the protein CASSPGTSGGWGKNIQYF. The full variable domain, rest sourced from reference TRBV5-6 and TRBJ2-4, is DAGVTQSPTHLIKTRGQQVTLRCSPKSGHDTVSWYQQALGQGPQFIFQYYEEEERQRGNFPDRFSGHQFPNYSSELNVNALLLGDSALYLCASSPGTSGGWGKNIQYFGAGTRLSVL.

The chain recombines TRBV19 with TRBJ2-5; TRBD1 might be the D (5 bases). The germline V and J ends were trimmed by 10 bases and 1 base, with 19 bases remaining between them. The CDR3 length is 15 residues. Per germline, CDR1 LNHDA and CDR2 SQIVND (reference sequence). This CDR3 is CATSPSFDSQETQYF. Written as DNA, the CDR3 is TGTGCCACCTCACCAAGTTTCGACAGCCAAGAGACCCAGTACTTC. The full variable domain, in which reference TRBV19 and TRBJ2-5 provide the parts outside the CDR3, is DGGITQSPKYLFRKEGQNVTLSCEQNLNHDAMYWYRQDPGQGLRLIYYSQIVNDFQKGDIAEGYSVSREKKESFPLTVTSAQKNPTAFYLCATSPSFDSQETQYFGPGTRLLVL.

The chain recombines TRBV10-3 with TRBJ1-3, with 8 bases fitting TRBD1. CDR1 and CDR2 (germline): ENHRY, SYGVKD. The CDR3 runs 15 residues. With V trimmed by 4 bases and J by 0 bases, 2 bases remained unmatched. CDR3 nucleotide sequence: TGTGCCATCAGTGTGACAGGGGCCTCTGGAAACACCATATATTTT. It is translated as CAISVTGASGNTIYF.

Comment on this clone: This specimen includes other DNA sequences encoding the same CDR3. This sequence joins TRBV12-3 or TRBV12-4 and TRBJ1-1; 7 bases are a match to TRBD1. This CDR3 has 13 amino acids. After removal of 5 bases from V and 5 bases from J, the junction contained 5 bases not matched to a gene. CDR3 residues: CASSEQGNTEAFF. The CDR3, as DNA: TGTGCCAGCAGTGAACAGGGGAATACTGAAGCTTTCTTT.

This clone has only one observation. The chain links TRBV29-1 to TRBJ2-1; TRBD1 aligns across 10 bases. Germline V gives CDR1 SQVTM, CDR2 ANQGSEA. Losses at the gene ends were 7 bases for V and 5 bases for J; bases not matched to a gene: 11. The CDR3 spans 15 residues. The CDR3 here is CSGGQGVIPNNEQFF. CDR3 bases: TGCAGCGGTGGACAGGGGGTCATACCAAACAATGAGCAGTTCTTC.

The chain combines TRBV3-1 (or the pseudogene TRBV3-2) with TRBJ1-6; 10 bases agree with TRBD1. Germline V CDR1 and CDR2: LGHDT, YNNKEL (reference sequence). V shed 1 base, J shed 11 bases, and the junction held 11 bases outside the gene matches. The CDR3 has 17 amino acids. DNA of the CDR3: TGTGCCAGCAGCCAAGGTCGTAGGGGGACAGGGGAGCCACCCCTCCACTTT. Protein sequence: CASSQGRRGTGEPPLHF.

The rearrangement uses TRBV18 and TRBJ1-1; TRBD1 aligns across 7 bases. Germline CDR1 is KGHSH and CDR2 is LQKENI. After removal of 4 bases from V and 3 bases from J, the junction contained 8 bases not matched to a gene. The CDR3 length is 15 residues. CDR3 nucleotide sequence: TGTGCCAGCTCACGTCCGACAGGGACTTACACTGAAGCTTTCTTT. Protein sequence: CASSRPTGTYTEAFF.